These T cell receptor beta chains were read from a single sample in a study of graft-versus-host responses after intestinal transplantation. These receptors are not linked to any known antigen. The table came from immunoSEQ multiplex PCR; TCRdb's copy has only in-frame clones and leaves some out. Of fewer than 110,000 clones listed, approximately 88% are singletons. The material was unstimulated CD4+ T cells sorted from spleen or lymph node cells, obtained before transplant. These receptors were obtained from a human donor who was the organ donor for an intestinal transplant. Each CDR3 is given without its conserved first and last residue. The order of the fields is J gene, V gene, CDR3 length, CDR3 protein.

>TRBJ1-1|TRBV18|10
ASSTDNTEAF
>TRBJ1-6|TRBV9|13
ASSPRDRVNSPLH
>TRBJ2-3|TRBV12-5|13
ASENPGQGTDTQY
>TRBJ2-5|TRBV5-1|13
ASSPGQGVSETQY
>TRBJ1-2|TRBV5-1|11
ASSEDRDRGYT
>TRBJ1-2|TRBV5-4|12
ASSLDRDGYGYT
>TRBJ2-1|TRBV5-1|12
ASSLEGGIYEQF
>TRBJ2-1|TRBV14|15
ASSQISGTGAYNEQF
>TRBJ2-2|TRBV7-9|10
ASSFSTGELF
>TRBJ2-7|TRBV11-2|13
ASSPARGGVYEQY
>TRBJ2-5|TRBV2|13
ASSGLRDTQETQY
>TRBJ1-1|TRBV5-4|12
ASSLGARGTEAF
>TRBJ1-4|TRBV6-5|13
ASSYQGRVYEKLF
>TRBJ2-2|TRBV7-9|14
ASSLARTSGTGELF
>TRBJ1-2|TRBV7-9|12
ASSLMSRGGGYT
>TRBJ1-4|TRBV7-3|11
ASSSGRNEKLF
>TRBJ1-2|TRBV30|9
AWSVIYGYT
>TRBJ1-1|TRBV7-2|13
ASSSQGGWDTEAF
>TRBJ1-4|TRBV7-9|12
ASSQDPGREKLF
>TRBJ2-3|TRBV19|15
ASSMPRTGTSTDTQY
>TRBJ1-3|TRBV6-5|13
ASSYRRTSGNTIY
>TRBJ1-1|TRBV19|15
ASSTRYPQTANTEAF
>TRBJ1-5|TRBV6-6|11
ASTTGFNQPQH
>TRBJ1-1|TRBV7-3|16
ASSLGDAWGDQNTEAF
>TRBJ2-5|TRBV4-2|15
ASSPRVGGRLLETQY
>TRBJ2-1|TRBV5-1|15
ASSRAGSGRAGNEQF
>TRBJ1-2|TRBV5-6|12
ASSLITGTYGYT
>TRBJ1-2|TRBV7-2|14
ASSLSPLTVNYGYT